This T cell receptor beta chain was sequenced for a study of CD8+ T cells in alopecia areata. This clone showed up just a few times. The target antigen is unknown. General study results and limits: The study found higher clonality in lesional than normal scalp, especially in alopecia totalis/universalis.

Peripheral blood samples and lesional scalp punch biopsies were obtained from alopecia areata patients. As the sequencing template, cDNA was produced by extracting RNA and reverse transcribing it. Sequenced by immunoSEQ multiplex PCR; TCRdb stores in-frame clones only, minus some. Of some 120,000 clones in the sample, about 50% were seen once. The V end was cut by 0 bases, the J end by 2 bases, with 12 bases between. The CDR3 extends over 16 amino acids. The sequence was collected from a human donor with alopecia areata. The sample comprised NKG2D-low CD8+ T cells sorted from blood. The rearrangement links TRBV23-1 to TRBJ2-3; D not resolved. TRBV23-1 is filed as an ORF, its function uncertain. CDR3 coding DNA: TGCGCCAGCAGTCAATCCCCACGGCGATACACAGATACGCAGTATTTT. Its translation: CASSQSPRRYTDTQYF.